One sample yielded the 6 T cell receptor beta chains listed below, sequenced in a study of monozygotic twins with inflammatory bowel disease. From its re-call of the 5' RACE reads, TCRdb lists each CDR3 protein once, without DNA. This sample carries approximately 150,000 distinct CDR3 sequences, with less than 3% going to the ten biggest clones. Sequenced input: blood. These TCRs come from a human donor with ulcerative colitis or Crohn's disease, or a healthy co-twin of an affected twin (not recorded which).

This chain links TRBV6-5 with TRBJ1-1. The CDR3 spans 11 residues. Germline CDR1 MNHEY, CDR2 SVGAGI. Here the CDR3 reads CASSLNHEAFF.

J is TRBJ2-5 and V is TRBV6-5; with no DNA, the TCRdb D assignment of TRBD1 cannot be verified. Per the germline V gene, CDR1 is MNHEY and CDR2 is SVGAGI. The CDR3 runs 15 residues. The CDR3 spells CASSSGQAIQETQYF.

The chain recombines TRBV20-1 with TRBJ2-5; the D call from TCRdb, TRBD2, cannot be confirmed without DNA. Germline assignment: CDR1 DFQATT and CDR2 SNEGSKA (reference sequence). The CDR3 length is 15 residues. The CDR3 sequence is CSAHHPRTEGETQYF.

This chain connects TRBV20-1 to TRBJ2-3; TCRdb proposes TRBD2, but this gene call is untestable without DNA. The V gene's germline CDR1 is DFQATT and CDR2 SNEGSKA (reference sequence). This CDR3 has 13 amino acids. Here the CDR3 reads CSASSGGADTQYF.

This chain uses TRBV6-2 or TRBV6-3 with TRBJ2-3; the TCRdb D gene call, TRBD1, has no DNA to confirm it. This CDR3 has 15 residues. The germline CDR1 and CDR2 sequences are MNHEY and SVGEGT. CDR3 sequence: CASSPPDRDPDTQYF.

The rearrangement links TRBV20-1 to TRBJ2-1; TCRdb indicates TRBD2, and absent DNA this call remains unverified. This CDR3 contains 16 residues. CDR1 and CDR2 (germline): DFQATT, SNEGSKA (reference sequence). The CDR3 sequence: CSARDVRGAPYNEQFF.